These 15 T cell receptor beta chains were sequenced from one sample in a study of T cell responses to AZD1222 COVID-19 vaccine. Assay used: immunoSEQ multiplex PCR; TCRdb lists only in-frame clones, some missing. The sample includes 93,000 or so clones, about 90% seen only once; the top ten take 4% to 5.5%. The sample in question was peripheral blood, obtained on day 0 of AZD1222 vaccination. The receptor source for this set is an adult in good health.

This clone was counted a single time. The chain combines TRBV5-5 with TRBJ2-3; D not resolved. From germline, CDR1 is SGHKS and CDR2 YYEKEE (reference sequence). Trimming cost V 4 bases and J 2 bases, with 17 bases left between them. CDR3 length: 16 amino acids. The CDR3 is CASSRPDLAYTDTQYF. The CDR3 DNA is TGTGCCAGCAGCCGCCCTGATCTCGCTTACACAGATACGCAGTATTTT. Full variable domain (remainder filled in from reference TRBV5-5 and TRBJ2-3): DAGVTQSPTHLIKTRGQQVTLRCSPISGHKSVSWYQQVLGQGPQFIFQYYEKEERGRGNFPDRFSARQFPNYSSELNVNALLLGDSALYLCASSRPDLAYTDTQYFGPGTRLTVL.

This sequence joins TRBV18 and TRBJ1-2; possible D gene TRBD1, 5 bases. V lost 3 bases and J lost 4, with 12 bases in between. CDR3 length: 14 amino acids. Looked up from germline, CDR1 is KGHSH and CDR2 is LQKENI. CDR3 sequence (DNA): TGTGCCAGCTCACCGGGATTTAGGGGCTATGGCTACACCTTC. It yields the protein CASSPGFRGYGYTF.

V gene TRBV7-2 combines with J gene TRBJ2-7, with 7 bases matching TRBD2. The CDR3 runs 15 residues. Germline lookup yields CDR1 SGHTA and CDR2 FQGNSA. Losses at the gene ends were 5 bases for V and 2 bases for J; bases not matched to a gene: 9. The CDR3 region is CASSPGAGFAYEQYF. The CDR3 DNA reads TGTGCCAGCAGCCCAGGAGCGGGGTTTGCCTACGAGCAGTACTTC.

This chain joins TRBV11-2 and TRBJ2-3, with 8 positions matching TRBD1. Germline V lookup: CDR1 SGHAT, CDR2 FQNNGV. The CDR3 runs 17 residues. The ends lost 1 base at V and 3 bases at J; junction bases unmatched: 9. In DNA form, the CDR3 reads TGTGCCAGCAGCTTAGGGGCAGGGGGCGCGCGAACAGATACGCAGTATTTT. Translation: CASSLGAGGARTDTQYF.

The V and J genes are TRBV21-1 and TRBJ2-7; the table's D gene call, TRBD1, was not cross checked with the DNA. TRBV21-1 corresponds to a pseudogene. CDR3 size: 12 residues. DNA for the CDR3: TGTGCCAGCAGCAAGGCCACCTACGAGCAGTACTTC. Translated: CASSKATYEQYF.

The chain recombines TRBV24-1 with TRBJ2-1, with unresolved D. The germline V and J ends were trimmed by 1 base and 8 bases, with 8 bases remaining between them. The CDR3 sequence is 13 residues long. CDR1 and CDR2 (germline): KGHDR, SFDVKD. The CDR3 DNA sequence: TGTGCCACCAGTGATTTTTGGGCAGATGAGCAGTTCTTC. This codes for CATSDFWADEQFF.

This clone came up a few times. The V call is TRBV6-9, the J call TRBJ1-3, with D possibly being TRBD1 (5 bases). The length of the CDR3 is 15 residues. In germline, CDR1 is MNHGY, CDR2 SVAAGI. V lost 11 bases to trimming and J lost 0 bases, with 17 bases between them. CDR3 loop: CAGRGTSRSGNTIYF. The CDR3 DNA reads as TGTGCCGGACGAGGGACGAGCCGCTCTGGAAACACCATATATTTT.

The chain has TRBV7-8 and TRBJ2-7; D unresolved. Trimming shortened V by 8 bases and J by 1 base, and 12 bases separated the two germline ends. The length of the CDR3 is 13 residues. CDR1 is SGHVS, CDR2 FQNEAQ, per germline. The CDR3: CASLESASYEQYF. The CDR3 nucleotides are TGTGCCAGCTTGGAGAGCGCTTCCTACGAGCAGTACTTC. The variable domain in full, with the rest retrieved from reference TRBV7-8 and TRBJ2-7, is GAGVSQSPRYKVAKRGQDVALRCDPISGHVSLFWYQQALGQGPEFLTYFQNEAQLDKSGLPSDRFFAERPEGSVSTLKIQRTQQEDSAVYLCASLESASYEQYFGPGTRLTVT.

CDR3 sequence (DNA): TGTGCCAGCAGAGTTACAGCCGGCGGCTCCTACGAGCAGTACTTC. This codes for CASRVTAGGSYEQYF. The gene calls are TRBV6-5 and TRBJ2-7; D unresolved. CDR1 is MNHEY, CDR2 SVGAGI, per germline. This CDR3 has 15 amino acids. V shed 6 bases and J shed 0 bases, with 15 bases lying between them.

The J gene is TRBJ1-1, the V gene TRBV30, with D perhaps TRBD1 (5 bases). CDR1 is GTSNPN, CDR2 SVGIG, per germline (reference sequence). The germline V and J ends were trimmed by 3 bases and 3 bases, with 11 bases remaining between them. The CDR3 consists of 13 residues. CDR3 coding DNA: TGTGCCTGGAGGAGAAGGGGAGACACTGAAGCTTTCTTT. Its translation: CAWRRRGDTEAFF.

The gene calls are TRBV5-8 and TRBJ1-4, with 11 bases that match TRBD1. The germline V gene encodes CDR1 SGHTS and CDR2 YDEGEE. The trim removed 1 base at V and 7 bases at J, leaving 18 bases unmatched. CDR3 length equals 20 residues. Here the CDR3 DNA reads TGTGCCAGCAGCTTGTCACCCCTCAGAGGTGGACAGGGGGCTGCTGAAAAACTGTTTTTT. Translation gives CASSLSPLRGGQGAAEKLFF.

This clone was recorded only once. This sequence joins TRBV5-4 and TRBJ1-1; D may be TRBD1 (6 bases). The V and J ends lost 2 bases and 1 base respectively, with 9 bases between them. The CDR3 contains 14 residues. From germline, CDR1 is SGHNT and CDR2 YYREEE (reference sequence). CDR3 protein: CASSFGQRNTEAFF. CDR3 DNA sequence: TGTGCCAGCAGCTTCGGACAGAGGAACACTGAAGCTTTCTTT.

This clone was observed many times. This chain joins TRBV2 and TRBJ2-3; TRBD1 matches at 9 bases. The CDR3 length is 15 residues. CDR1 and CDR2 from the germline V gene are SNHLY and FYNNEI. Trimming took 7 bases from V and 4 from J; bases not matched to a gene: 9. The CDR3 is CASNGDRARADTQYF. The CDR3 nucleotides read TGTGCCAGCAACGGGGACAGGGCTAGGGCAGATACGCAGTATTTT.

This chain connects TRBV19 to TRBJ2-2; D not resolved. From germline, CDR1 is LNHDA and CDR2 SQIVND (reference sequence). Trimming pared 1 base from V and 7 bases from J, leaving 7 bases between. This CDR3 has 13 residues. CDR3 DNA: TGTGCCAGTAGTATAGGTTTGGGCGGGGAGCTGTTTTTT. Protein product: CASSIGLGGELFF.

This clone is a singleton in its sample. The rearrangement uses TRBV9 and TRBJ2-7; D gene ambiguous. Germline V lookup: CDR1 SGDLS, CDR2 YYNGEE. The V gene lost 3 bases and the J gene lost 1 base, with 8 bases spanning the gap. CDR3 length: 13 amino acids. The CDR3 bases are TGTGCCAGCAGCGCCCCTTCTTCCTACGAGCAGTACTTC. Its translation is CASSAPSSYEQYF.